What follows describes a single T cell receptor beta chain. This sample is drawn from a study of PD-1 blockade in mismatch repair-deficient tumors. The germline CDR1 and CDR2 sequences are SGHAT and FQNNGV. With 5 bases removed from V and 6 bases from J, the gap between germline ends came to 9 bases. The CDR3 runs 12 residues. The table came from immunoSEQ multiplex PCR; TCRdb's copy has only in-frame clones and leaves some out. The data show approximately 120,000 clones, approximately 86% seen once. V is TRBV11-2 and J is TRBJ2-3, with D unresolved. The specimen was peripheral blood, collected 44 weeks after starting pembrolizumab. The sequence was obtained from an adult with mismatch repair-deficient cancer. CDR3 sequence (DNA): TGTGCCAGCAGCCTAAAGGTGGATACGCAGTATTTT. Translation: CASSLKVDTQYF.